The rows below give T cell receptor beta chains drawn from one sample of a study of shared clonotypes between healthy human individuals. Repertoires were generated with immunoSEQ multiplex PCR, while TCRdb's copy carries only in-frame clones and drops some. The sample comprises a few million clones, 85% to 95% of which are singletons, and about 0.39% rests with the top ten. Source material: naive CD4+ T cells from PBMCs. The receptors were gathered from a man younger than 35 in good health. Some clones in this sample may be carry-over from other donors' samples. Each CDR3 is given with its conserved first and last residue. D genes are given only for firm matches. The size of a clone is reported for some rows only, either as once, few or many, or as a class for expanded clones.

.	TRBJ2-2	TRBV5-4	once	CASSSPGGGPGGELFF	TGTGCCAGCAGCTCCCCAGGGGGAGGGCCTGGCGGGGAGCTGTTTTTT
.	TRBJ2-5	TRBV7-9	.	CASSLGAMETQYF	TGTGCCAGCAGCTTAGGAGCGATGGAGACCCAGTACTTC
.	TRBJ2-7	TRBV19	.	CASSTQSFSYEQYF	TGTGCCAGTAGTACCCAGTCCTTCTCCTACGAGCAGTACTTC
TRBD2	TRBJ2-1	TRBV7-3	once	CASSLSLAGHNEQFF	TGTGCCAGCAGCTTATCCCTAGCGGGTCACAATGAGCAGTTCTTC
TRBD2	TRBJ2-1	TRBV7-3	.	CASSSTTSGPYNEQFF	TGTGCCAGCAGCTCCACGACTAGCGGACCCTACAATGAGCAGTTCTTC
.	TRBJ1-4	TRBV6-1	.	CASSDINEKLFF	TGTGCCAGCAGCGACATTAATGAAAAACTGTTTTTT
.	TRBJ1-1	TRBV28	.	CASSGLGQLAFF	TGTGCCAGCAGTGGACTCGGACAGTTGGCTTTCTTT
TRBD1	TRBJ2-4	TRBV5-1	.	CASSLDREGNIQYF	TGCGCCAGCAGCCTCGACAGGGAAGGGAACATTCAGTACTTC
.	TRBJ1-1	TRBV6-5	.	CASSPGGTEAFF	TGTGCCAGCAGCCCGGGGGGCACTGAAGCTTTCTTT
.	TRBJ1-1	TRBV5-1	.	CASSLVGQGPGAFF	TGCGCCAGCAGCTTGGTGGGGCAGGGGCCGGGCGCTTTCTTT
TRBD2	TRBJ2-7	TRBV28	.	CASSPRASGKHEQYF	TGTGCCAGCAGTCCTAGGGCTAGCGGGAAACACGAGCAGTACTTC
TRBD1	TRBJ1-1	TRBV28	.	CASGQGEFTEAFF	TGTGCCAGCGGACAGGGCGAGTTCACAGAAGCTTTCTTT
.	TRBJ2-1	TRBV4-1	.	CASSHRGASERSDFWQFF	TGCGCCAGCAGCCACCGCGGGGCTAGCGAGAGGTCGGATTTCTGGCAGTTCTTC
.	TRBJ1-2	TRBV29-1	.	CSVETAYGYTF	TGCAGCGTTGAAACTGCTTATGGCTACACCTTC
.	TRBJ1-2	TRBV6-5	.	CASSSEGYGYTF	TGTGCCAGCAGTTCCGAGGGGTATGGCTACACCTTC
.	TRBJ1-2	TRBV11-2	.	CASSLVYQTARETYGYTF	TGTGCCAGCAGCTTGGTTTATCAAACAGCTCGAGAAACCTATGGCTACACCTTC
.	TRBJ2-1	TRBV5-1	.	CASTRDGAYNEQFF	TGCGCCAGCACGAGGGACGGGGCCTACAATGAGCAGTTCTTC
.	TRBJ1-4	TRBV28	.	CASSSPQGTTNEKLFF	TGTGCCAGCAGTTCTCCCCAGGGGACGACTAATGAAAAACTGTTTTTT
TRBD1	TRBJ2-3	TRBV5-1	.	CASSPNRGQDTQYF	TGCGCCAGCAGCCCGAACAGGGGGCAGGATACGCAGTATTTT
TRBD2	TRBJ2-1	TRBV10-1	once	CASSESGLAEYNEQFF	TGCGCCAGCAGTGAGTCGGGACTAGCGGAGTACAATGAGCAGTTCTTC
.	TRBJ2-7	TRBV5-1	once	CASSSDNEQYF	TGCGCCAGCAGCTCCGACAACGAGCAGTACTTC
TRBD2	TRBJ2-1	TRBV28	.	CASSSEGRAGGEQFF	TGTGCCAGCAGTTCGGAAGGCCGGGCGGGAGGTGAGCAGTTCTTC
.	TRBJ2-5	TRBV9	.	CASSGRSGQSQETQYF	TGTGCCAGCAGCGGGAGGAGCGGGCAATCCCAAGAGACCCAGTACTTC
.	TRBJ1-5	TRBV28	few	CASRMTRFYQPQHF	TGTGCCAGCAGAATGACACGTTTCTACCAGCCCCAGCATTTT
.	TRBJ2-5	TRBV2	.	CASSSVTRETQYF	TGTGCCAGCAGTTCGGTCACCCGGGAGACCCAGTACTTC
.	TRBJ2-7	TRBV28	.	CASSFLRDEQYF	TGTGCCAGCAGTTTTCTCAGGGACGAGCAGTACTTC
.	TRBJ1-1	TRBV6-4	.	CASSDRSGTEAFF	TGTGCCAGCAGTGACCGGTCAGGCACTGAAGCTTTCTTT
TRBD2	TRBJ2-1	TRBV28	.	CASTITGTMGEGPQPNEQFF	TGTGCCAGCACCATAACCGGGACTATGGGGGAGGGCCCTCAGCCCAATGAGCAGTTCTTC
TRBD2	TRBJ2-1	TRBV7-3	.	CASSLGDYSNEQFF	TGTGCCAGCAGCTTAGGGGACTACTCTAATGAGCAGTTCTTC
TRBD2	TRBJ2-1	TRBV4-2	.	CASRPGLAGAHEQFF	TGTGCCAGCAGACCAGGACTAGCGGGAGCCCATGAGCAGTTCTTC
TRBD1	TRBJ2-5	TRBV9	.	CASSPRGKETQYF	TGTGCCAGCAGCCCCAGGGGGAAAGAGACCCAGTACTTC
.	TRBJ1-5	TRBV28	few	CASRNSNQPQHF	TGTGCCAGCCGAAATAGCAATCAGCCCCAGCATTTT
.	TRBJ2-4	TRBV2	.	CASRGVTGSKNIQYF	TGTGCCAGCAGAGGGGTAACTGGGTCCAAAAACATTCAGTACTTC
TRBD1	TRBJ1-1	TRBV7-9	.	CASSPETGRNTEAFF	TGTGCCAGCAGCCCCGAGACAGGGAGGAACACTGAAGCTTTCTTT
TRBD2	TRBJ2-5	TRBV28	.	CASRGGTSDQETQYF	TGTGCCAGTCGAGGGGGGACTAGCGACCAAGAGACCCAGTACTTC
.	TRBJ1-5	TRBV28	.	CASRKNRGSPLVTDNQPQHF	TGTGCCAGCAGAAAAAATCGTGGTAGCCCTCTGGTTACAGATAATCAGCCCCAGCATTTT
TRBD1	TRBJ1-1	TRBV11-3	.	CASSFSGTGGTEAFF	TGTGCCAGCAGCTTCTCGGGGACAGGGGGCACTGAAGCTTTCTTT
.	TRBJ2-6	TRBV7-3	.	CASSLGNSGANVLTF	TGTGCCAGCAGCTTAGGTAACTCTGGGGCCAACGTCCTGACTTTC
TRBD2	TRBJ2-1	TRBV30	.	CAWSEGGRIYNEQFF	TGTGCCTGGAGTGAGGGCGGGAGGATCTACAATGAGCAGTTCTTC
TRBD2	TRBJ2-2	TRBV19	few	CASRGLADTGELFF	TGTGCCAGTAGGGGACTAGCGGACACCGGGGAGCTGTTTTTT
.	TRBJ1-2	TRBV28	.	CASKQVGYTF	TGTGCCAGCAAACAGGTTGGCTACACCTTC
TRBD1	TRBJ2-6	TRBV18	.	CASSPGQGASGANVLTF	TGTGCCAGCTCACCGGGACAGGGGGCGTCTGGGGCCAACGTCCTGACTTTC
.	TRBJ2-1	TRBV7-3	.	CASSLGLESNEQFF	TGTGCCAGCAGCTTAGGGCTAGAAAGCAATGAGCAGTTCTTC
.	TRBJ2-7	TRBV6-5	.	CASTLKVTGAYEQYF	TGTGCCAGCACCCTAAAAGTGACAGGAGCCTACGAGCAGTACTTC
TRBD1	TRBJ1-2	TRBV14	.	CASSLDRGGYGYTF	TGTGCCAGCAGCCTGGACAGGGGGGGCTATGGCTACACCTTC
.	TRBJ2-7	TRBV5-1	.	CASSRTGRDPYEQYF	TGCGCCAGCAGCCGTACCGGCAGGGACCCCTACGAGCAGTACTTC
.	TRBJ2-3	TRBV29-1	.	CSAPQVAATDTQYF	TGCAGCGCCCCCCAGGTAGCGGCGACAGATACGCAGTATTTT
.	TRBJ1-2	TRBV6-5	.	CASSPHPGDGYTF	TGTGCCAGCAGTCCCCATCCAGGGGATGGCTACACCTTC